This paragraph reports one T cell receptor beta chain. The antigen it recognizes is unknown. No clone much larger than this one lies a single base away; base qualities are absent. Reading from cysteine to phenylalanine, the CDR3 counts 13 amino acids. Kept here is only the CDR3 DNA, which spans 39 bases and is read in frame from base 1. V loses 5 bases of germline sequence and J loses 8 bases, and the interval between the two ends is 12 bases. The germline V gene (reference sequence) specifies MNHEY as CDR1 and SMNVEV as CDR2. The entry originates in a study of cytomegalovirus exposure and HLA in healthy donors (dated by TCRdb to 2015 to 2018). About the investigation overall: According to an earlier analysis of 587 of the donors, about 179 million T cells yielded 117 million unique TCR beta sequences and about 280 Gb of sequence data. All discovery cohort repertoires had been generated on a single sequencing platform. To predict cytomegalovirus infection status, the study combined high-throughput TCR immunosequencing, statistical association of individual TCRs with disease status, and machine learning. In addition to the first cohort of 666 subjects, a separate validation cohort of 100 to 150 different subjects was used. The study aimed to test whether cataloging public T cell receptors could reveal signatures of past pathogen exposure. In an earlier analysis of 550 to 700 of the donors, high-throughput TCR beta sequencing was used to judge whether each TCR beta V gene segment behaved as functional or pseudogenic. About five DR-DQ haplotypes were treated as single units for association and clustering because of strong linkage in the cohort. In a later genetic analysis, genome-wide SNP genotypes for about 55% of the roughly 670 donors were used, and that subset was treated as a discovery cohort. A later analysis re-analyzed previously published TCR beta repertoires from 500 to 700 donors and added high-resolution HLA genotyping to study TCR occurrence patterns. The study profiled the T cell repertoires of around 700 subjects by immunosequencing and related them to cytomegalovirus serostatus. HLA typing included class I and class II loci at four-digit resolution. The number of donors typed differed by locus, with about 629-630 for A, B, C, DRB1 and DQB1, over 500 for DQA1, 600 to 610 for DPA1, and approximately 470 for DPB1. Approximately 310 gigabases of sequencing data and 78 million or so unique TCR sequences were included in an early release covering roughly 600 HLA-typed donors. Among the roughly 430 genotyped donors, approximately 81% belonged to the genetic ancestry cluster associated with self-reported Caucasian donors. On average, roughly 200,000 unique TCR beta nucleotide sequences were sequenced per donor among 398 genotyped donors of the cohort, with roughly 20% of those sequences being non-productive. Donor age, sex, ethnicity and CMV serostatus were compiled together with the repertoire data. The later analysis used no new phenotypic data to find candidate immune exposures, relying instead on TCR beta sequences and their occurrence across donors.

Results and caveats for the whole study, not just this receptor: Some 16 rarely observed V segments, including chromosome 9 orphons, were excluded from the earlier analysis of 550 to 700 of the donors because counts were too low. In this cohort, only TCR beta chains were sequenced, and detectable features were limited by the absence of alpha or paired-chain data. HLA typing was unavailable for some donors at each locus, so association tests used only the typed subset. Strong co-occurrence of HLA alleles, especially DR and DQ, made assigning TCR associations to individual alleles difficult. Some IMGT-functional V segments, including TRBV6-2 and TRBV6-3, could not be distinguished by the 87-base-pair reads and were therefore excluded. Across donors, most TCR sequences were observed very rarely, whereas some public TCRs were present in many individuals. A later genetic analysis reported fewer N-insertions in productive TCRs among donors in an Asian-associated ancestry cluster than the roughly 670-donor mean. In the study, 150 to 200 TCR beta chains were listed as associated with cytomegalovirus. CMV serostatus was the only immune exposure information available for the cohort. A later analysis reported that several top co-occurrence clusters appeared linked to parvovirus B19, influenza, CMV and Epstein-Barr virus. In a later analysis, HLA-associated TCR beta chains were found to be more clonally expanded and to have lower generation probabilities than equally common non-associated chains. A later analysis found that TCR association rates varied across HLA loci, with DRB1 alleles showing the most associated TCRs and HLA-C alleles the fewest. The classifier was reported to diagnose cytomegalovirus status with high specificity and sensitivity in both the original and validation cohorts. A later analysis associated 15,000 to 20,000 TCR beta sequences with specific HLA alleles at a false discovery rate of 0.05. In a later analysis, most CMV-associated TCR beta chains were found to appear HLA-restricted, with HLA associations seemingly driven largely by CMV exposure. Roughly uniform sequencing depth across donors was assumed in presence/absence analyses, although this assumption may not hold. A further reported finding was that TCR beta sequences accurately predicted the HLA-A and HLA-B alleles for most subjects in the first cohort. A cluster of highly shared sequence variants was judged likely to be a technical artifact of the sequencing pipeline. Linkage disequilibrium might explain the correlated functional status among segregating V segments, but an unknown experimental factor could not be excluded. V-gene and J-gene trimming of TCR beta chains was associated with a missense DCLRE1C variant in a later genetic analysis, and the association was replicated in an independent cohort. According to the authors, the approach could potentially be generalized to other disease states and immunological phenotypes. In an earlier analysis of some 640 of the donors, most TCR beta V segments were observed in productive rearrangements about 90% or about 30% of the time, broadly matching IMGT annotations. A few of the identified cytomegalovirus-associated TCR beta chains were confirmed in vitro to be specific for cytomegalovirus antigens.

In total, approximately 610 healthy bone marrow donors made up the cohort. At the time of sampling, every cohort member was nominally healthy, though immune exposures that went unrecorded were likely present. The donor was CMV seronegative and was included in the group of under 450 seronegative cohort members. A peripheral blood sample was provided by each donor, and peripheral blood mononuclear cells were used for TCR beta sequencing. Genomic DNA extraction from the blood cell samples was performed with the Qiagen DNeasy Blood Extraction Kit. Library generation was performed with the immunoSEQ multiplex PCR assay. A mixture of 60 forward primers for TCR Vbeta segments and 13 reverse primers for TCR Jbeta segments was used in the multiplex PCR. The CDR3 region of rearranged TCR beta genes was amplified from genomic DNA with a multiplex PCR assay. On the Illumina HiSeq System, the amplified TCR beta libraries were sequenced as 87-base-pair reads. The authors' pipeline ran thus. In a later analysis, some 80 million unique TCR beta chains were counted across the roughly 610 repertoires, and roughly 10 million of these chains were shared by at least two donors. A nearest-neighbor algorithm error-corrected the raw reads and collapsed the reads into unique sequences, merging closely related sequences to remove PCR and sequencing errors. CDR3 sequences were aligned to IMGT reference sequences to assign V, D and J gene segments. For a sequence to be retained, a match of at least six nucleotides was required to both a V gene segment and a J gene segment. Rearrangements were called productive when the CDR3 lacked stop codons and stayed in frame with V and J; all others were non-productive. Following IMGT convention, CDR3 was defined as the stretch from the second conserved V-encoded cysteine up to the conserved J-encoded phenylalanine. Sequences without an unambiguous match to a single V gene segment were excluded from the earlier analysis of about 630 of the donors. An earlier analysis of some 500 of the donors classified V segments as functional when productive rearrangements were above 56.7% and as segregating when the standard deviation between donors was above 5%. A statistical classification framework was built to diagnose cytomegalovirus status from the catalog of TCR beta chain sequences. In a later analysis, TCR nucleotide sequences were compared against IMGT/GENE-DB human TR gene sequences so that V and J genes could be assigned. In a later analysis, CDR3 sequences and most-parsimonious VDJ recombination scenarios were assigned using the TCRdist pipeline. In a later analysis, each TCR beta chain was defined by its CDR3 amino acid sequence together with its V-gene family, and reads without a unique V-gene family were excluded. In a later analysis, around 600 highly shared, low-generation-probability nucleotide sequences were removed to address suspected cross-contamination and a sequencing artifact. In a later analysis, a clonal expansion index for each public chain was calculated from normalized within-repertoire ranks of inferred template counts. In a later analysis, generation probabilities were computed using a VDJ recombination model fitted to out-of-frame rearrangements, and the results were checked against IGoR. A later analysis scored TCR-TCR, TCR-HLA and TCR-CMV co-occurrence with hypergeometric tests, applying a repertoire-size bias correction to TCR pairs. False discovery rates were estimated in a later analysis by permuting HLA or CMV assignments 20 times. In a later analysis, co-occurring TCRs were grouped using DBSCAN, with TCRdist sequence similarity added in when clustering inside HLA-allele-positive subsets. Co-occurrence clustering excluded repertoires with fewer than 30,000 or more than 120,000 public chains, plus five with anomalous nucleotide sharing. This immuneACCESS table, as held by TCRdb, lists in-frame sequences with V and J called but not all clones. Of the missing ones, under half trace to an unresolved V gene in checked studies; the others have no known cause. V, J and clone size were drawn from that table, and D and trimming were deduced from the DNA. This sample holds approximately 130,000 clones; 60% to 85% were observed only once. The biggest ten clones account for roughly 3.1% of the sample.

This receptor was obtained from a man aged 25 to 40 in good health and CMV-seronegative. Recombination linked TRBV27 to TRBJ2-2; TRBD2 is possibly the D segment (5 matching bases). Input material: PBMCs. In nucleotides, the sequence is TGTGCCAGCAGTCTAGCCCCGGGGGGGGAGCTGTTTTTT. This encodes CASSLAPGGELFF.